These T cell receptor beta chains were read from a single sample in a study of blood T cell repertoires in COVID-19. Data came from immunoSEQ multiplex PCR; TCRdb stores just in-frame clones and leaves some out. The sample has roughly 100,000 clones; approximately 86% are singletons. Material for sequencing was peripheral blood. Receptors were obtained from a human donor in a cohort sampled during active COVID-19. Each CDR3 is given with its conserved first and last residue. D genes are given only for firm matches. Some rows have no size entry. The others give once, few or many, or a class for an expanded clone.

clone_size	cdr3_length	j_call	d_call	v_call	cdr3_nt	cdr3_aa
.	15	TRBJ1-1	TRBD1	TRBV7-9	TGTGCCAGCAGCTTGGGGCAGGGGGCAATCACTGAAGCTTTCTTT	CASSLGQGAITEAFF
.	14	TRBJ2-7	TRBD2	TRBV5-8	TGTGCCAGCAGGTCGGGACTAGCACGCCACGAGCAGTACTTC	CASRSGLARHEQYF
.	15	TRBJ2-3	.	TRBV7-2	TGTGCCAGCAGCGAGGGAACGGGATCCGCAGATACGCAGTATTTT	CASSEGTGSADTQYF
.	13	TRBJ1-5	.	TRBV27	TGTGCCAGCAGTTTCACCCGGGGGCAGCCCCAGCATTTT	CASSFTRGQPQHF
.	19	TRBJ2-7	TRBD2	TRBV6-2/TRBV6-3	TGTGCCAGCAGTTACTCGTTGACTAGCGGGAGCCATAGGACTTACGAGCAGTACTTC	CASSYSLTSGSHRTYEQYF
.	15	TRBJ2-5	.	TRBV11-3	TGTGCCAGCAGCTTGAGATTAGGGGACCAAGAGACCCAGTACTTC	CASSLRLGDQETQYF
.	15	TRBJ1-1	TRBD1	TRBV5-6	TGTGCCAGCAGCCCCGGGACAGGGGCTTTCGCTGAAGCTTTCTTT	CASSPGTGAFAEAFF
many	14	TRBJ2-3	.	TRBV6-5	TGTGCCAGCACCTCCAGGGAGGCCGGAGATACGCAGTATTTT	CASTSREAGDTQYF
.	12	TRBJ1-5	.	TRBV19	TGTGCCAGCCGGGAAACCGGAGGGCCCCAGCATTTT	CASRETGGPQHF
.	14	TRBJ2-7	TRBD2	TRBV5-1	TGCGCCAGCAGCCGCGGGGGGGACACCTACGAGCAGTACTTC	CASSRGGDTYEQYF
few	12	TRBJ1-6	.	TRBV12-3/TRBV12-4	TGTGCCAGCAGTTTAGAACGGTCACCCCTCCACTTT	CASSLERSPLHF
once	17	TRBJ1-2	TRBD1	TRBV27	TGTGCCAGCAGACCTTTGGACAGGGCTATCCCCCCTATGGACTACACCTTC	CASRPLDRAIPPMDYTF
.	12	TRBJ2-7	TRBD1	TRBV4-1	TGCGCCAGCAGCCTGGTAGGGGGCAAGCAGTACTTC	CASSLVGGKQYF
.	15	TRBJ2-5	TRBD1	TRBV6-1	TGTGCCAGCAGTGAACTGGACAGGGAGTTGGCGACCCAGTACTTC	CASSELDRELATQYF
.	15	TRBJ2-5	.	TRBV9	TGTGCCAGCAGCGTAGATCCAGGAGGCCAAGAGACCCAGTACTTC	CASSVDPGGQETQYF
.	15	TRBJ2-3	.	TRBV19	TGTGCCAGTACCCAGGGTGGGCTAGACACAGATACGCAGTATTTT	CASTQGGLDTDTQYF
.	17	TRBJ1-5	TRBD1	TRBV27	TGTGCCAGCAGTTTAATCTTGCGGGGACAGGGGATTCAGCCCCAGCATTTT	CASSLILRGQGIQPQHF
.	16	TRBJ2-5	TRBD2	TRBV5-1	TGCGCCAGCAGCTTGGGGTCTAGCGGGAGTGGTGAGACCCAGTACTTC	CASSLGSSGSGETQYF
.	17	TRBJ1-6	.	TRBV9	TGTGCCAGCAGCGTAAACCCCCGCGACTCCTATAATTCACCCCTCCACTTT	CASSVNPRDSYNSPLHF
.	15	TRBJ1-2	TRBD1	TRBV27	TGTGCCAGCAGTTCGGGGACCGGGACAGTCTATGGCTACACCTTC	CASSSGTGTVYGYTF
.	13	TRBJ2-7	TRBD1	TRBV5-6	TGTGCCAGCAGCCGCCGGACAGGGCTGGAGCAGTACTTC	CASSRRTGLEQYF
.	15	TRBJ1-2	.	TRBV30	TGTGCCTGGAGTGTTGGGGGGGCCCCCCTCTATGGCTACACCTTC	CAWSVGGAPLYGYTF
.	14	TRBJ2-7	TRBD1	TRBV2	TGTGCCAGCAGGTCCGGGACAGACGTACACGAGCAGTACTTC	CASRSGTDVHEQYF
once	13	TRBJ1-1	.	TRBV30	TGTGCCTGGAGTCTCGACACAGACGCTGAAGCTTTCTTT	CAWSLDTDAEAFF
.	15	TRBJ2-2	.	TRBV28	TGTGCCAGCAGTCGGAAGGGGTCGCACACCGGGGAGCTGTTTTTT	CASSRKGSHTGELFF
.	16	TRBJ1-2	.	TRBV14	TGTGCCAGCAGCCCCACCAACCTACTAGCTAACTATGGCTACACCTTC	CASSPTNLLANYGYTF
.	12	TRBJ1-1	TRBD1	TRBV30	TGTGCCTGGAGTAGACAGGGGGTTAGAGCTTTCTTT	CAWSRQGVRAFF
.	13	TRBJ1-2	.	TRBV27	TGTGCCAGCAGACAGGAGAATTCCTATGGCTACACCTTC	CASRQENSYGYTF
.	14	TRBJ1-1	.	TRBV14	TGTGCCAGCAGCCCCGTTTTTCAGGGGACTGAAGCTTTCTTT	CASSPVFQGTEAFF
.	15	TRBJ2-2	.	TRBV7-2	TGTGCCAGCAGCTACAGTTCAGGGAACACCGGGGAGCTGTTTTTT	CASSYSSGNTGELFF
.	15	TRBJ2-2	TRBD1	TRBV14	TGTGCCAGCAGCCGCGACAGGGTCATGACCGGGGAGCTGTTTTTT	CASSRDRVMTGELFF